Below are 19 T cell receptor beta chains sequenced from a single sample in a study of shared clonotypes between healthy human individuals. The table came from immunoSEQ multiplex PCR; TCRdb's copy has only in-frame clones and leaves some out. The table records 600,000 to 800,000 clones, 72% of them present only once. Sequenced material: memory CD4+ T cells sorted from blood. This sample's subset: CD45RA-negative fraction. The receptors derive from a woman aged 25-40 years in good health.

This sequence joins TRBV5-1 and TRBJ2-5; perhaps TRBD1 as D (5 bases). This CDR3 has 12 residues. CDR1 and CDR2 from the germline V gene are SGHRS and YFSETQ. With 2 bases removed from V and 4 bases from J, the gap between germline ends came to 6 bases. The DNA for the CDR3 is TGCGCCAGCAGCTTTCAGGGAGAGACCCAGTACTTC. Its protein product is CASSFQGETQYF.

The count of this clone is one. The chain employs TRBV28 and TRBJ2-4; TRBD1 matches at 11 bases. V gave up 6 bases and J gave up 1 base; unmatched junction bases: 5. From germline, CDR1 is MDHEN and CDR2 SYDVKM. This CDR3 has 16 residues. CDR3: CASSGQGARAKNIQYF. Here the CDR3 DNA reads TGTGCCAGCAGCGGACAGGGGGCGCGCGCCAAAAACATTCAGTACTTC.

This rearrangement joins TRBV19 to TRBJ2-7; 7 bases map to TRBD1. The ends lost 5 bases at V and 3 bases at J; junction bases unmatched: 4. This CDR3 contains 13 residues. Germline V CDR1 and CDR2: LNHDA, SQIVND (reference sequence). CDR3 region: CASSVRTGYEQYF. CDR3 bases: TGTGCCAGTAGTGTCAGGACAGGCTACGAGCAGTACTTC. The entire variable domain, with the rest obtained from reference TRBV19 and TRBJ2-7, is as follows: DGGITQSPKYLFRKEGQNVTLSCEQNLNHDAMYWYRQDPGQGLRLIYYSQIVNDFQKGDIAEGYSVSREKKESFPLTVTSAQKNPTAFYLCASSVRTGYEQYFGPGTRLTVT.

This clone was seen just once. V gene TRBV5-1 combines with J gene TRBJ2-5, with 10 nucleotides matching TRBD2. CDR3 size: 17 residues. Germline CDR1 and CDR2: SGHRS and YFSETQ. V lost 2 bases, J lost 3 bases, and 10 bases stayed unmatched. The CDR3 DNA follows: TGCGCCAGCAGCTTCGGGTGGGCTAGCGGGGGCAAAGAGACCCAGTACTTC. It codes for CASSFGWASGGKETQYF.

The chain uses TRBV6-5 and TRBJ2-6; possible D gene TRBD1, 5 bases. Germline V CDR1 and CDR2: MNHEY, SVGAGI. V gave up 2 bases and J gave up 4 bases, with 9 bases separating them. The CDR3 runs to 15 residues. The CDR3 reads CASSYPGSGANVLTF. In DNA, the CDR3 is TGTGCCAGCAGTTACCCAGGGTCCGGGGCCAACGTCCTGACTTTC.

This chain links TRBV7-2 with TRBJ2-5; the match to TRBD2 covers 9 bases. This CDR3 comprises 16 residues. After removal of 2 bases from V and 7 bases from J, the junction contained 11 bases not matched to a gene. Germline CDR1 and CDR2: SGHTA and FQGNSA. The chain's CDR3 is CASSLFRLAGDGTQYF. The CDR3, as DNA: TGTGCCAGCAGCTTATTTAGATTAGCGGGAGATGGGACCCAGTACTTC.

The chain links TRBV9 to TRBJ2-1; 10 nucleotides match TRBD2. The V gene end was trimmed by 4 bases and the J gene end by 3 bases; junction bases not matched to a gene: 7. This CDR3 region has 16 residues. Germline V gene lookup returns CDR1 SGDLS and CDR2 YYNGEE. The CDR3 loop reads CASSPGTSAIYNEQFF. CDR3 nucleotide sequence: TGTGCCAGCAGCCCGGGGACTAGCGCAATCTACAATGAGCAGTTCTTC.

The chain carries TRBV18 and TRBJ2-2; tentatively, D is TRBD1 or TRBD2 (5 bases each). The ends were cut back, 3 bases at V and 10 bases at J, with 18 bases in the middle. The CDR3 contains 15 residues. CDR1 is KGHSH and CDR2 is LQKENI in the germline V gene. The CDR3 sequence: CASSPWGPPSEELFF. The DNA for the CDR3 is TGTGCCAGCTCACCGTGGGGACCACCCTCCGAGGAGCTGTTTTTT.

This chain uses TRBV27 with TRBJ2-3; TRBD2 matches 7 bases. The CDR3 length is 16 residues. V dropped 5 bases and J dropped 0; count of bases not matched to a gene: 8. Germline V gives CDR1 MNHEY, CDR2 SMNVEV (reference sequence). The CDR3 bases are TGTGCCAGCAGTCTCCCGGGACTACCTAGCACAGATACGCAGTATTTT. This translates into CASSLPGLPSTDTQYF.

V and J are TRBV7-2 and TRBJ2-5; D is unresolved. The germline CDR1 and CDR2 sequences are SGHTA and FQGNSA. The V end was cut by 2 bases, the J end by 5 bases, with 6 bases between. The CDR3 runs to 12 residues. Written as DNA, the CDR3 is TGTGCCAGCAGCTTAATGACGGAGACCCAGTACTTC. Translation: CASSLMTETQYF.

This clone was observed once. The chain carries TRBV28 and TRBJ1-4, with D hard to call. The V end was cut by 6 bases, the J end by 0 bases, with 11 bases between. The germline V gene encodes CDR1 MDHEN and CDR2 SYDVKM. There are 15 residues in the CDR3. The CDR3 bases are TGTGCCAGCAGCCGTTCGGGGTCAACTAATGAAAAACTGTTTTTT. Protein: CASSRSGSTNEKLFF.

The rearrangement uses TRBV7-9 and TRBJ1-5, with D tentatively TRBD1 (5 bases). The germline V and J ends were trimmed by 1 base and 6 bases, with 10 bases remaining between them. Germline CDR1 reads SEHNR; CDR2 reads FQNEAQ (reference sequence). The CDR3 has 14 amino acids. The CDR3 reads CASSLGQGGQPQHF. CDR3 coding DNA: TGTGCCAGCAGCTTAGGGCAGGGTGGTCAGCCCCAGCATTTT.

The chain recombines TRBV29-1 with TRBJ1-2; D gene uncertain. V was pared by 3 bases and J by 4 bases, with 9 bases between. Germline V gene sequence: CDR1 SQVTM, CDR2 ANQGSEA. CDR3 length: 12 residues. Here the CDR3 reads CSVERRTYGYTF. In DNA form, the CDR3 reads TGCAGCGTTGAGCGGCGGACCTATGGCTACACCTTC.

This chain links TRBV2 with TRBJ2-3; TRBD2 matches 11 bases. The CDR3 is made up of 19 amino acids. From germline, CDR1 is SNHLY and CDR2 FYNNEI. The V gene end was trimmed by 6 bases and the J gene end by 1 base; junction bases not matched to a gene: 15. The CDR3 spells CASRMALTSGDIRTDTQYF. The DNA for the CDR3 is TGTGCCAGCAGGATGGCCCTGACTAGCGGGGATATTCGCACAGATACGCAGTATTTT. Full variable domain (remainder filled in from reference TRBV2 and TRBJ2-3): EPEVTQTPSHQVTQMGQEVILRCVPISNHLYFYWYRQILGQKVEFLVSFYNNEISEKSEIFDDQFSVERPDGSNFTLKIRSTKLEDSAMYFCASRMALTSGDIRTDTQYFGPGTRLTVL.

The chain couples TRBV6-1 to TRBJ1-1; D gene uncertain. Trimming took off 7 bases at V and 2 bases at J, with 5 bases between the two ends. The germline CDR1 and CDR2 sequences are MNHNS and SASEGT. The CDR3 runs to 11 residues. CDR3 sequence reads: CASTFNTEAFF. The CDR3 DNA sequence: TGTGCCAGCACTTTTAACACTGAAGCTTTCTTT.

The sample holds many counts of this clone. The chain combines TRBV6-1 with TRBJ2-7; 15 nucleotides agree with TRBD2. The V gene's germline CDR1 is MNHNS and CDR2 SASEGT. CDR3 size: 16 residues. After removal of 4 bases from V and 4 bases from J, the junction contained 5 bases not matched to a gene. The CDR3 loop reads CASSGPGTSGRYEQYF. CDR3 coding DNA: TGTGCCAGCAGTGGACCCGGGACTAGCGGGAGGTACGAGCAGTACTTC.

The rearrangement joins TRBV11-3 to TRBJ2-6; D is unclear. V was shortened by 3 bases and J by 1 base, with 4 bases between the two germline ends. Germline V CDR1 and CDR2: SGHNT, YENEEA. This CDR3 has 14 amino acids. This chain's CDR3 is CASSFSSGANVLTF. For the CDR3, the DNA is TGTGCCAGCAGCTTCTCTTCTGGGGCCAACGTCCTGACTTTC.

The genes are TRBV29-1 and TRBJ2-3; the match to TRBD2 covers 16 bases. The trim removed 7 bases at V and 10 bases at J, leaving 2 bases unmatched. This CDR3 comprises 12 residues. Germline CDR1 reads SQVTM; CDR2 reads ANQGSEA. The CDR3 loop is CSAGTSGGAQYF. CDR3 coding DNA: TGCAGCGCTGGGACTAGCGGGGGGGCGCAGTATTTT.

The chain couples TRBV7-3 to TRBJ2-5; D unclear. The CDR3 is 13 residues long. Trimming pared 4 bases from V and 4 bases from J, leaving 10 bases between. In germline, CDR1 is SGHTA, CDR2 FQGTGA. The CDR3 DNA reads TGTGCCAGCAGCTCTCTCTATGGAGAGACCCAGTACTTC. Translation: CASSSLYGETQYF.